This entry features one TCR beta chain sequence. Antigen specificity is unknown. A read error may account for a junction end that differs from germline. The sample carries other DNA sequences with the same CDR3. The data belong to a study of cytomegalovirus exposure and HLA in healthy donors. PCR used 60 Vbeta primers and 13 Jbeta primers. Repertoires were generated with immunoSEQ multiplex PCR, while TCRdb's copy carries only in-frame clones and drops some. This sample's clone table lists about 76,000 clones. Study findings and constraints: Common viral pathogens seemed, in a later analysis, to connect with several of the most significant clusters.

The clonotype was recovered from a woman between 35 and 50 years old in good health and CMV-seropositive. Input material: PBMCs.

The chain's CDR3 is CASSPGQGATQYF. For the CDR3, the DNA is TGTGCCAGCAGCCCGGGACAGGGGGCGACCCAGTACTTC. This chain uses TRBV5-1 with TRBJ2-5; TRBD1 aligns across 12 bases. Germline V CDR1 and CDR2: SGHRS, YFSETQ. CDR3 length equals 13 residues.